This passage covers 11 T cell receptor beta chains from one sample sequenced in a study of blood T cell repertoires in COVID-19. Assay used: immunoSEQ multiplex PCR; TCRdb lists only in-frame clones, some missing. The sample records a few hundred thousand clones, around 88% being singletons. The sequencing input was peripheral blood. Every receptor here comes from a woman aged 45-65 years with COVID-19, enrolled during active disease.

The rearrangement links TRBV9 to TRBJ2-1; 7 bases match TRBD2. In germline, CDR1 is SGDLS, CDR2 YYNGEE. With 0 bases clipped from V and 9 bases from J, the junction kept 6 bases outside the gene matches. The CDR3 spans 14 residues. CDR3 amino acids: CASSVELSGGEQFF. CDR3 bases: TGTGCCAGCAGCGTAGAGTTATCGGGGGGTGAGCAGTTCTTC.

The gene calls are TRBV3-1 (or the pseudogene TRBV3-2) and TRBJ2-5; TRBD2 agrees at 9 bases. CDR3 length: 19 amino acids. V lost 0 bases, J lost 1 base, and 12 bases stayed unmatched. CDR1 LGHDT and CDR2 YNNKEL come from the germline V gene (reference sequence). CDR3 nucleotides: TGTGCCAGCAGCCAAGATATGGGGAGGGCTAGCGGGGCCCAAGAGACCCAGTACTTC. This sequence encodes CASSQDMGRASGAQETQYF.

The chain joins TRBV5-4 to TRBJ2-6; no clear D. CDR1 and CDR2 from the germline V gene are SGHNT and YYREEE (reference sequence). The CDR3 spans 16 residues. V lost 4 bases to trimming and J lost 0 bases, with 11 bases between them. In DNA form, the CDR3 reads TGTGCCAGCAGCCCCGGTCGCCCCTCTGGGGCCAACGTCCTGACTTTC. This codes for CASSPGRPSGANVLTF.

CDR3 DNA sequence: TGTGCTAGTGGTTTGAACGAGGACACTGAAGCTTTCTTT. Protein product: CASGLNEDTEAFF. The rearrangement links TRBV12-5 to TRBJ1-1; D remains ambiguous. The CDR3 extends over 13 amino acids. Germline V gene lookup returns CDR1 LGHNT and CDR2 FRNRAP. Between the trimmed V and J ends, which lost 2 bases and 3 bases, there was a span of 7 bases.

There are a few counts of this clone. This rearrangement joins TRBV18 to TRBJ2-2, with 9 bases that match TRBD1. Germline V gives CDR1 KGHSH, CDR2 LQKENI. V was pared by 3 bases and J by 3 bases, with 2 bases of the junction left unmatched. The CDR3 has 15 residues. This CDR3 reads CASSPWTGDTGELFF. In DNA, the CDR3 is TGTGCCAGCTCACCTTGGACAGGGGACACCGGGGAGCTGTTTTTT.

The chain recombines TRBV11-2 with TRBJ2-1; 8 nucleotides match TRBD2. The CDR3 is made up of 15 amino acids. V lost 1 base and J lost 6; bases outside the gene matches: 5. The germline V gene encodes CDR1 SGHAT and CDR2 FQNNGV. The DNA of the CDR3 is TGTGCCAGCAGCTTAGCGGGGGGGCTCATCAATGAGCAGTTCTTC. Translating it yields CASSLAGGLINEQFF.

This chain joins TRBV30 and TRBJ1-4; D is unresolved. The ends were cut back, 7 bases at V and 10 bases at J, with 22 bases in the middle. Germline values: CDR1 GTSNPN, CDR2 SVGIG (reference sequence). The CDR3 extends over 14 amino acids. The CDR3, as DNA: TGTGCCTACGCCACCGGGAGCCGGTTGGGAAAACTGTTTTTT. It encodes CAYATGSRLGKLFF.

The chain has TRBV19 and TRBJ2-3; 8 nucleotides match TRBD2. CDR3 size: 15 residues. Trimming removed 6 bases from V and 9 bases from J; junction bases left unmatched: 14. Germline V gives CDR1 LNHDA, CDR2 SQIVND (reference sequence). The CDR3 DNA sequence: TGTGCCAGTAGGCCGGGACTAGGGGAGTTCGAGACGCAGTATTTT. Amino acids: CASRPGLGEFETQYF.

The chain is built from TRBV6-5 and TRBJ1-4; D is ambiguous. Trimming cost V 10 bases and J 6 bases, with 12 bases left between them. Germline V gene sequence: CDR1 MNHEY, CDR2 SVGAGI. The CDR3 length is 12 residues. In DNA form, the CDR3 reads TGTGCCACGGGAGTAACAGATGAAAAACTGTTTTTT. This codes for CATGVTDEKLFF.

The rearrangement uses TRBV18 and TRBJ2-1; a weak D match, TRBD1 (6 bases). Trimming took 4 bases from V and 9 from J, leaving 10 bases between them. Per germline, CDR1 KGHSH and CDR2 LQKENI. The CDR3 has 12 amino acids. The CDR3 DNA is TGTGCCAGCTCACTCACAGGGAGTGAGCAGTTCTTC. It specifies CASSLTGSEQFF.

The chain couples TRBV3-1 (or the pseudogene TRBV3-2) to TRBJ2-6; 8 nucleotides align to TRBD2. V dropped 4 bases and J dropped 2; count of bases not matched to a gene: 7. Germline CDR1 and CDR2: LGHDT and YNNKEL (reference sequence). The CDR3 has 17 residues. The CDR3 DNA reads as TGTGCCAGCAGCCTTCTCGGGGGGGCGCCTGGGGCCAACGTCCTGACTTTC. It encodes CASSLLGGAPGANVLTF.